The next 7 T cell receptor beta chains were all read from a single sample in a study of T cells and copy number aberrations in small-cell lung cancer. Measured with immunoSEQ multiplex PCR; TCRdb has only the in-frame clones, and not every one. The profile shows thousands of clones, roughly four fifths of them singletons. The sequencing input was normal tissue next to the tumor. The receptors originated from a woman aged 70-85 years with small cell lung cancer. Some clones in this sample may be carry-over from other donors' samples.

Here the CDR3 DNA reads TGTGCCAGCAGCTCCGGACAGGGGGCGAAGTACTTC. It yields the protein CASSSGQGAKYF. The chain is built from TRBV28 and TRBJ2-7, with 11 positions matching TRBD1. Unmatched junction bases numbered 6, after V lost 6 bases and J lost 11 bases. CDR1 is MDHEN and CDR2 is SYDVKM in the germline V gene. The CDR3 sequence is 12 residues long.

The chain links TRBV6-6 to TRBJ2-3; 8 bases fit TRBD2. The CDR3 totals 16 residues. Per the germline V gene, CDR1 is MNHNY and CDR2 is SVGAGI (reference sequence). V was pared by 8 bases and J by 2 bases, with 12 bases of the junction left unmatched. The CDR3 here is CASVLAGRPPTDTQYF. The DNA of the CDR3 is TGTGCCAGCGTCCTAGCGGGCCGGCCCCCCACAGATACGCAGTATTTT.

This clone was found a few times. The J gene is TRBJ2-1, the V gene TRBV9, with unresolved D. Germline assignment: CDR1 SGDLS and CDR2 YYNGEE. Trimming took 2 bases from V and 5 from J, leaving 8 bases between them. The CDR3 has 13 amino acids. CDR3 residues: CASSVGENNEQFF. In DNA, the CDR3 is TGTGCCAGCAGCGTGGGCGAAAACAATGAGCAGTTCTTC.

The rearrangement joins TRBV29-1 to TRBJ2-3; TRBD1 matches at 9 bases. This CDR3 is 15 amino acids long. V was clipped by 5 bases and J by 3 bases; unmatched bases: 9. CDR1 is SQVTM and CDR2 is ANQGSEA in the germline V gene. CDR3: CSVLPGGQGTDTQYF. In nucleotides, the CDR3 is TGCAGCGTTCTCCCTGGGGGACAGGGAACAGATACGCAGTATTTT.

This chain links TRBV5-1 with TRBJ2-5, with TRBD1 as a possible D gene (6 bases). Germline assignment: CDR1 SGHRS and CDR2 YFSETQ. Trimming removed 2 bases from V and 6 bases from J, with 20 bases in between. The CDR3 consists of 16 residues. CDR3 nucleotides: TGCGCCAGCAGCTTAGGGGCAGGGGTTATATTTCAGACCCAGTACTTC. It codes for CASSLGAGVIFQTQYF.

J is TRBJ1-2 and V is TRBV30, with 8 bases aligning to TRBD1. The germline CDR1 and CDR2 sequences are GTSNPN and SVGIG (reference sequence). Losses at the gene ends were 1 base for V and 6 bases for J; bases not matched to a gene: 7. CDR3 length equals 14 residues. For the CDR3, the DNA is TGTGCCTGGAGTGAGCCAGGGGGCGTCGATGGCTACACCTTC. Translation gives CAWSEPGGVDGYTF.

This clone was detected only once. The chain joins TRBV4-2 to TRBJ1-1; no clear D. The germline V and J ends were trimmed by 4 bases and 10 bases, with 22 bases remaining between them. The germline CDR1 and CDR2 sequences are LGHNA and YNFKEQ. CDR3 length: 15 amino acids. As DNA, the CDR3 is TGTGCCAGCAGCCCAAGTATAGGCGGCTCCCGAGGAGCTTTCTTT. Translation: CASSPSIGGSRGAFF.